This TCR beta chain emerged from a study of CD8 T cells in Susac syndrome. Overall study findings and caveats: None of the CD4+ T cell repertoires in Susac syndrome showed clonal expansion. That the number of individuals in its TCR sequencing and HLA analysis was relatively small was acknowledged by the study.

In germline, CDR1 is SGHRS, CDR2 YFSETQ. The CDR3 covers 14 residues. V lost 2 bases to trimming and J lost 7 bases, with 13 bases between them. To note about this clonotype: What it recognizes is unknown.

cDNA came from roughly 0.53 to 1 ug RNA primed by random hexamers. TCRdb passed the immunoSEQ multiplex PCR reads through MiXCR, listing each CDR3 protein once. The data contain 150,000 to 160,000 distinct CDR3 sequences, 85% to 95% of them singletons. The clonotype comes from a human donor with Susac syndrome. V is TRBV5-1 and J is TRBJ2-1, with a possible D match to TRBD1 (5 bases). Sequencing used CD4+ T cells from PBMCs. In nucleotides, the CDR3 is TGCGCCAGCAGCTTCTCCGCGGCAGGGAATGAGCAGTTCTTC. It translates to CASSFSAAGNEQFF. The whole variable domain, filled in from reference TRBV5-1 and TRBJ2-1, reads KAGVTQTPRYLIKTRGQQVTLSCSPISGHRSVSWYQQTPGQGLQFLFEYFSETQRNKGNFPGRFSGRQFSNSRSEMNVSTLELGDSALYLCASSFSAAGNEQFFGPGTRLTVL.